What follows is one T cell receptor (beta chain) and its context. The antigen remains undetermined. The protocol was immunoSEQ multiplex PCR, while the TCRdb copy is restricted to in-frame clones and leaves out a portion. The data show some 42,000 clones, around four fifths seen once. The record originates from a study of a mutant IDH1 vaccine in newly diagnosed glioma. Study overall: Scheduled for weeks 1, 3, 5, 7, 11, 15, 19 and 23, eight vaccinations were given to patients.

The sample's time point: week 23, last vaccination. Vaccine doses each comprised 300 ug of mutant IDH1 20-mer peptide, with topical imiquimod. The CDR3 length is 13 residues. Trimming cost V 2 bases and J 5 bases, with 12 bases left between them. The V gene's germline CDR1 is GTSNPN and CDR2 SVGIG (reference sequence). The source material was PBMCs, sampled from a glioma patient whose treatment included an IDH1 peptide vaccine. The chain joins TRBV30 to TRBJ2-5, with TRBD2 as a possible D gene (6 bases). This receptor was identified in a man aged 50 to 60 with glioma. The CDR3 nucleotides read TGTGCCTGGAGTCCGTCGGGGGTCGAGACCCAGTACTTC. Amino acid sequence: CAWSPSGVETQYF.